Reported below is one TCR beta chain. Its antigen is still unknown. The sample is drawn from a study of cytomegalovirus exposure and HLA in healthy donors. Study results and caveats: Roughly even sequencing depth across donors was the assumption behind the presence/absence analyses.

PCR employed 60 Vbeta and 13 Jbeta primers. Produced via immunoSEQ multiplex PCR; TCRdb's table is partial and in-frame only. Of 150,000 to 200,000 clones in the sample, about two thirds were seen once. Sequenced input: PBMCs. This receptor was obtained from a man aged 30 to 45 in good health and CMV-seropositive.

CDR3 sequence: CASSLGSSNQPQHF. The CDR3 coding sequence is TGTGCCAGCTCACTTGGTAGTAGCAATCAGCCCCAGCATTTT. The chain uses TRBV18 and TRBJ1-5; D is uncertain. CDR1 is KGHSH and CDR2 is LQKENI in the germline V gene. The CDR3 runs to 14 residues. Trimming left V 4 bases short and J 0 bases short, with 7 bases between.